Described below is a single T cell receptor beta chain sequence and its context. No antigen is known for it. Base qualities were left out, and no much larger clone turns up one base away. The data originate from a study of blood T cell repertoires in COVID-19 (dated by TCRdb to 2019 to 2021). About the full investigation: Samples covering the acute and convalescent phases of COVID-19 were provided by collaborators in the United States, Italy and Spain. The dataset comprised deeply sampled blood TCRbeta repertoires from subjects exposed to, actively infected with, or recovered from COVID-19. The material from the prospective study consisted of cDNA or gDNA derived from T cells, B-cell-depleted T cells, or PBMCs. The repertoires were made available in a free public database intended to serve as a resource for research on the immune response to SARS-CoV-2. Samples were obtained from the ongoing ImmuneRACE study (first 160 participants) and from 1,254 subjects provided by 6 global collaborators. Where HLA class I and class II types were available, the types were taken from metadata supplied by the sample provider, not from assay-based typing. Nearly every sample came with metadata listing a de-identified subject ID, COVID-19 status, age in years and sex. The investigation overall reported the following: The amount of clinical and demographic metadata varied by source and participant and was provided uncurated.

Whole blood was collected in K2EDTA tubes by collaborating institutions according to the institutions' own protocols. For TCRbeta analysis, collaborators shipped samples in one of three forms: frozen whole blood, isolated PBMCs, or DNA extracted from either of those sample types. The germline V gene sets CDR1 to MDHEN and CDR2 to SYDVKM. The CDR3 covers 13 residues, taking in both the cysteine and the phenylalanine. Only the CDR3 region is kept as DNA, spanning 39 bases read in frame from base 1. V is pared back by 7 bases and J by 2 bases, with 11 bases lying between the germline termini. TCRbeta CDR3 regions were amplified from genomic DNA using the immunoSEQ Assay, a bias-controlled multiplex PCR. As for the authors' bioinformatics: The number of nucleated cells in each sample was estimated by amplification of reference gene primers within the assay. Sequence reads were collapsed and filtered to measure the absolute abundance of every unique TCRbeta CDR3 rearrangement. For each sample, productive Simpson clonality was calculated as the square root of Simpson's diversity index over productive rearrangements. The source is immuneACCESS, and TCRdb retained only in-frame sequences with V and J called. Part of the clones is not carried over; for the studies checked, unresolved V genes explain less than half of this, and the remainder is unexplained. V and J calls and clone size come straight from that table; D and trimming were deduced from the DNA. Recorded for this sample are 90,000 or so clones; roughly nine tenths of them occurred a single time. The ten largest account for around 5% of the sample.

The chain links TRBV28 with TRBJ2-5, with the D gene call left open. The source of this sequence is a woman of 80 years or more with active COVID-19. The material sequenced was peripheral blood. The sequence in DNA is TGTGCCAGCATCCCGCCGCGACAAGAGACCCAGTACTTC. This sequence encodes CASIPPRQETQYF.